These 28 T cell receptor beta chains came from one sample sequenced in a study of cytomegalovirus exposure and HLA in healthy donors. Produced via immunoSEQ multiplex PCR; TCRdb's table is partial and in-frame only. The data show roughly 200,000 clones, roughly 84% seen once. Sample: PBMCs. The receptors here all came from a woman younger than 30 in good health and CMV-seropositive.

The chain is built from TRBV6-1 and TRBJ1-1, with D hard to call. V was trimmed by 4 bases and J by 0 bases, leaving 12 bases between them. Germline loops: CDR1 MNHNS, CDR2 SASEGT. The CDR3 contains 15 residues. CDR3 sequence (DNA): TGTGCCAGCAGTGCCGTCAGCACTATGAACACTGAAGCTTTCTTT. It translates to CASSAVSTMNTEAFF.

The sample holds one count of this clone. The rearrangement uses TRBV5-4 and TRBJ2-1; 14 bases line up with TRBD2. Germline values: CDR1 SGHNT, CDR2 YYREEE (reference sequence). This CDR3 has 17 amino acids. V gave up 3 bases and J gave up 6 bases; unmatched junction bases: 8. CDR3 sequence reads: CASSWGLAGAPGNEQFF. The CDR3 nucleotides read TGTGCCAGCAGCTGGGGACTAGCGGGGGCCCCTGGCAATGAGCAGTTCTTC.

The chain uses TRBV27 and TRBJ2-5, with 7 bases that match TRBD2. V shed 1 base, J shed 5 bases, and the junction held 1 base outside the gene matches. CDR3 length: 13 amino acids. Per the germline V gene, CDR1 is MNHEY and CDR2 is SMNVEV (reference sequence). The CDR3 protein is CASSLLGGETQYF. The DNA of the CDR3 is TGTGCCAGCAGTTTATTGGGGGGGGAGACCCAGTACTTC.

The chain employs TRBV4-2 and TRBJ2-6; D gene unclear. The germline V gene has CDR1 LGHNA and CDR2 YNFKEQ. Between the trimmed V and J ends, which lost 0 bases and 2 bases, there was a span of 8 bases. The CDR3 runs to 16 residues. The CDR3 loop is CASSQDLSTGANVLTF. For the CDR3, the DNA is TGTGCCAGCAGCCAAGATCTTAGCACTGGGGCCAACGTCCTGACTTTC.

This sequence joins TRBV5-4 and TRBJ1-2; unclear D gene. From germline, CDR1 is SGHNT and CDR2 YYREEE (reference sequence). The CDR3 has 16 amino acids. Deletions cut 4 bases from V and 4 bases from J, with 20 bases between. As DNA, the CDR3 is TGTGCCAGCAGCCGGCAACTCAACCTCCCGGGCTATGGCTACACCTTC. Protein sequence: CASSRQLNLPGYGYTF.

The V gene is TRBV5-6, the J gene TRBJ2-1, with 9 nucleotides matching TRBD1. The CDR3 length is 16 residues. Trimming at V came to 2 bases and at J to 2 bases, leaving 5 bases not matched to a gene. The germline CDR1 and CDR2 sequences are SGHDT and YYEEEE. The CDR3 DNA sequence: TGTGCCAGCAGCTTAACGGGACAGGGTACCTACAATGAGCAGTTCTTC. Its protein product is CASSLTGQGTYNEQFF.

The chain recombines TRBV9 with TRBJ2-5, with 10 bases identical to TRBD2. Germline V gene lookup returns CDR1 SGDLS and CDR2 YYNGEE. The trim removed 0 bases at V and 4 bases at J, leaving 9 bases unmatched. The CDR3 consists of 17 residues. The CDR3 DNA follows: TGTGCCAGCAGCGTAGGATTGGAGCGGGGGGGATCAGAGACCCAGTACTTC. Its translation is CASSVGLERGGSETQYF.

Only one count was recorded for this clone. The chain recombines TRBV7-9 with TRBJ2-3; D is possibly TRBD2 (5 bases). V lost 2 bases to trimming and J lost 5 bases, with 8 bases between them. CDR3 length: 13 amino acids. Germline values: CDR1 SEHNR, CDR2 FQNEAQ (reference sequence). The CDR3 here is CASSLNEGDTQYF. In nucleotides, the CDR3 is TGTGCCAGCAGCTTAAATGAGGGAGATACGCAGTATTTT.

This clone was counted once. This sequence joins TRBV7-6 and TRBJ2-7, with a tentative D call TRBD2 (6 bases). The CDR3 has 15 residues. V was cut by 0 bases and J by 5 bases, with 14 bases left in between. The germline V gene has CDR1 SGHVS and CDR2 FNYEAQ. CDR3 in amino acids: CASSLAGGEAHEQYF. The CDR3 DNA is TGTGCCAGCAGCTTAGCTGGCGGGGAGGCCCACGAGCAGTACTTC.

In DNA, the CDR3 is TGTGCCAGCAGCACCGGTTCCTCAGATACGCAGTATTTT. It specifies CASSTGSSDTQYF. The chain couples TRBV7-6 to TRBJ2-3; no firm D call. There are 13 residues in the CDR3. V lost 5 bases, J lost 4 bases, and 10 bases lay in between. The germline gives CDR1 SGHVS, CDR2 FNYEAQ.

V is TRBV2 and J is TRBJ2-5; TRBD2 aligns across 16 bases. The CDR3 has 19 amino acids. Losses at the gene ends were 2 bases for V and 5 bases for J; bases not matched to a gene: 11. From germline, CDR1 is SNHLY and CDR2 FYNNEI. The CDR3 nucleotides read TGTGCCAGCAGTGAATTGGGGACTAGCGGGGGGGCGTTGTATGAGACCCAGTACTTC. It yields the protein CASSELGTSGGALYETQYF.

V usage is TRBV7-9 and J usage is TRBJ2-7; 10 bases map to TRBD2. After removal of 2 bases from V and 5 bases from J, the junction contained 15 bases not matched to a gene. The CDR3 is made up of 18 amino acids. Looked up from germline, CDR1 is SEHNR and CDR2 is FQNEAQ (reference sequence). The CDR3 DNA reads TGTGCCAGCAGCTTAATTTCTAGCGGGGGACCAACCCAGGACGAGCAGTACTTC. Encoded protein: CASSLISSGGPTQDEQYF.

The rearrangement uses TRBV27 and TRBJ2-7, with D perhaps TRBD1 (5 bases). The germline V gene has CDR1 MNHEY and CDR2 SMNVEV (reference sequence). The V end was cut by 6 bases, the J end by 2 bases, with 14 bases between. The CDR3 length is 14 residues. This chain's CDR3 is CASSPNRNTYEQYF. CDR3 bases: TGTGCCAGCAGCCCGAACAGGAATACCTACGAGCAGTACTTC.

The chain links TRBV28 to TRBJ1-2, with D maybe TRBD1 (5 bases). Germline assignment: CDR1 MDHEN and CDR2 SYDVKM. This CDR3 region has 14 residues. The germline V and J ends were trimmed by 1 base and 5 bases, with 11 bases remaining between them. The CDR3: CASSLSGPTYGYTF. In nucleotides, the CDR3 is TGTGCCAGCAGTTTATCAGGGCCAACGTATGGCTACACCTTC.

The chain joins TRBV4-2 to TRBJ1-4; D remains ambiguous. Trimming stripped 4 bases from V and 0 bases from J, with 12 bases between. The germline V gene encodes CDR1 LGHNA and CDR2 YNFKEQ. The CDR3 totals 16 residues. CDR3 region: CASSLITGATNEKLFF. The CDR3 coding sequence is TGTGCCAGCAGCCTCATAACCGGTGCAACTAATGAAAAACTGTTTTTT.

For the CDR3, the DNA is TGCGCCAGCAGCCAAGAAGTCGCAGGGGGACAAGATACGCAGTATTTT. The encoded protein is CASSQEVAGGQDTQYF. V usage is TRBV4-1 and J usage is TRBJ2-3; 7 nucleotides align to TRBD1. CDR3 size: 16 residues. The trim removed 0 bases at V and 5 bases at J, leaving 8 bases unmatched. Germline CDR1 is MGHRA and CDR2 is YSYEKL.

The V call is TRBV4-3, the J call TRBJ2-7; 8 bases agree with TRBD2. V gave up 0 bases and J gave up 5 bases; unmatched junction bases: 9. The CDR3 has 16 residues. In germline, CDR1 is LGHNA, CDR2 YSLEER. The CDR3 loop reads CASSQDWGTSANEQYF. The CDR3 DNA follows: TGCGCCAGCAGCCAAGATTGGGGGACTAGTGCCAACGAGCAGTACTTC.

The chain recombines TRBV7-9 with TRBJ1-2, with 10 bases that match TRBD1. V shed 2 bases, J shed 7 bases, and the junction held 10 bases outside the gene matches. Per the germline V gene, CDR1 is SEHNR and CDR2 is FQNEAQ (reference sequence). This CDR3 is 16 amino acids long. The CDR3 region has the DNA TGTGCCAGCAGCTTACAAGACAGGGGGCACAAAGTTGGCTACACCTTC. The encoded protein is CASSLQDRGHKVGYTF.

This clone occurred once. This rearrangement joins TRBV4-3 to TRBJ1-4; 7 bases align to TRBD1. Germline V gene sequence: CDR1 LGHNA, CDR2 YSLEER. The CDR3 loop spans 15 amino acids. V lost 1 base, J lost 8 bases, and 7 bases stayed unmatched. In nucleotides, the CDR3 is TGCGCCAGCAGCCAAGGACAGGGCGGAGGAGAAAAACTGTTTTTT. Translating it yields CASSQGQGGGEKLFF.

CDR3 residues: CASSEGGGASYEQYF. CDR3 in DNA: TGCGCCAGCAGTGAGGGCGGGGGGGCCTCCTACGAGCAGTACTTC. The genes are TRBV10-2 and TRBJ2-7, with TRBD2 matching 9 bases. CDR3 size: 15 residues. Germline CDR1 is WSHSY and CDR2 is SAAADI. After removal of 2 bases from V and 0 bases from J, the junction contained 2 bases not matched to a gene.

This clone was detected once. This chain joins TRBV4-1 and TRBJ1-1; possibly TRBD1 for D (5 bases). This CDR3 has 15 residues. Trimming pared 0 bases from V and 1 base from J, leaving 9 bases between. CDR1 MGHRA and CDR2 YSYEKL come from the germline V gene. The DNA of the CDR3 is TGCGCCAGCAGCCAAGATTCAGACAGGAACACTGAAGCTTTCTTT. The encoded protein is CASSQDSDRNTEAFF.

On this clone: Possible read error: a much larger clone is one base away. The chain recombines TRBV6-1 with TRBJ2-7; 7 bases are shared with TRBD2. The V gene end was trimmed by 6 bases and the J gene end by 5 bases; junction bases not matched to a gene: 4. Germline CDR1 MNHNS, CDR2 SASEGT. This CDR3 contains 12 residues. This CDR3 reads CASSPRGDEQYF. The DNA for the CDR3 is TGTGCCAGCAGCCCCCGGGGGGACGAGCAGTACTTC.

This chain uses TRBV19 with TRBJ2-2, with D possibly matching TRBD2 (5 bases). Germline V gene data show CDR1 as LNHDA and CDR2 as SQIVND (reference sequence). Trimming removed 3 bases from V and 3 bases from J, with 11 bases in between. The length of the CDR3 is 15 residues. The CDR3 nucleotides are TGTGCCAGTAGTATGGTCGGGGTGGACACCGGGGAGCTGTTTTTT. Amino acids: CASSMVGVDTGELFF.

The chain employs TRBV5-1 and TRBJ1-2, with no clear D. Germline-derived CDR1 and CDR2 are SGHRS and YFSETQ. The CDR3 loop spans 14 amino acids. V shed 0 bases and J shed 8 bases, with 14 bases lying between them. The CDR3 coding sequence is TGCGCCAGCAGCTTGGACTCTTTCGAGAGGGGCTACACCTTC. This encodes CASSLDSFERGYTF.

For the CDR3, the DNA is TGTGCCAGCAGCGTCGGGACTGATCAGGGCTCCCCCCTCCACTTT. This gives the protein CASSVGTDQGSPLHF. The chain combines TRBV9 with TRBJ1-6; a weak D match, TRBD1 (5 bases). Per germline, CDR1 SGDLS and CDR2 YYNGEE. CDR3 length equals 15 residues. Trimming took off 2 bases at V and 13 bases at J, with 19 bases between the two ends.

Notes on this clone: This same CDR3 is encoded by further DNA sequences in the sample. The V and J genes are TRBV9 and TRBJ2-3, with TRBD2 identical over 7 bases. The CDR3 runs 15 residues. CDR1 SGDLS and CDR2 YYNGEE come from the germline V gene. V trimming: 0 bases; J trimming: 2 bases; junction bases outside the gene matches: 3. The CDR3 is CASSVGLADTDTQYF. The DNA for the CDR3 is TGTGCCAGCAGCGTAGGGCTAGCGGACACAGATACGCAGTATTTT.

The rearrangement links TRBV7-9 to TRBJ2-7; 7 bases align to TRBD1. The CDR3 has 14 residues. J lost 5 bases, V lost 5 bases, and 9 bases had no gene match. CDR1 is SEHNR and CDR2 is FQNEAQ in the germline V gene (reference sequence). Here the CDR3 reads CASSPAPGQNEQYF. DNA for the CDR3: TGTGCCAGCAGCCCAGCGCCGGGACAGAACGAGCAGTACTTC.

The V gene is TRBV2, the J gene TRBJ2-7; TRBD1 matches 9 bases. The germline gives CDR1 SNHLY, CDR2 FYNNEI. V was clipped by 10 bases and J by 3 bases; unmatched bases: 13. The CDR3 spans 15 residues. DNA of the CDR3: TGTGCCACCTCGGGGACAGGGTTGACCTACTACGAGCAGTACTTC. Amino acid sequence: CATSGTGLTYYEQYF.